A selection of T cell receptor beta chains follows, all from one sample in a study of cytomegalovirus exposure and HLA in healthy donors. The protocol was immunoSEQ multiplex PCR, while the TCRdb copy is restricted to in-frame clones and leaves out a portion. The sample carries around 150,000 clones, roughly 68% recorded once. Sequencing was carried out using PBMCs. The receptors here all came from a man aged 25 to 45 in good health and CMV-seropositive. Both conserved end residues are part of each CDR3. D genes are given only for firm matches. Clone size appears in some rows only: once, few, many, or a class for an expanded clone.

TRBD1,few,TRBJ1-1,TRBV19,TGTGCCAGTAGTATAAAAGGGACAGGGCCCACTGAAGCTTTCTTT,CASSIKGTGPTEAFF
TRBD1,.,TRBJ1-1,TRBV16,TGTGCCAGCAGCACTACAGGGGACACTGAAGCTTTCTTT,CASSTTGDTEAFF
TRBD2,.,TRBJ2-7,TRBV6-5,TGTGCCAGCAGTTACGCGGGGGGATCCTACGAGCAGTACTTC,CASSYAGGSYEQYF
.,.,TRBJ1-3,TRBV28,TGTGCCAGCAGGCAGGGGCAACCTGGAAACACCATATATTTT,CASRQGQPGNTIYF
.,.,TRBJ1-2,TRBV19,TGTGCCAGTAGTTTCCGGGGAGGAGGCTACACCTTC,CASSFRGGGYTF
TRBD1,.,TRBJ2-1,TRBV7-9,TGTGCCAGCAGCACGGGACAGGGGGCTGGAAATGAGCAGTTCTTC,CASSTGQGAGNEQFF
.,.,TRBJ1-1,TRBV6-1,TGTGCCAGCAATGAGCGGGGGCCCTACACTGAAGCTTTCTTT,CASNERGPYTEAFF
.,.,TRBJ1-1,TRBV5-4,TGTGCCAGCAGCTTTTCTCGGAACACTGAAGCTTTCTTT,CASSFSRNTEAFF
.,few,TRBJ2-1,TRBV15,TGTGCCACCAGAGACCCTAGTGGTGGCTCCTACAATGAGCAGTTCTTC,CATRDPSGGSYNEQFF
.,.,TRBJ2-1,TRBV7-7,TGTGCCAGCAGCCGCGGGACGGCATACGATGAGCAGTTCTTC,CASSRGTAYDEQFF
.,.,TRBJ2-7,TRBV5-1,TGCGCCAGCAGCTTAATAAGCTCCTACGAGCAGTACTTC,CASSLISSYEQYF
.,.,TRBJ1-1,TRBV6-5,TGTGCCAGCAGTTTAGAGGAGTACACTGAAGCTTTCTTT,CASSLEEYTEAFF
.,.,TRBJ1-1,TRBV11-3,TGTGCCAGCAACAGGGCTACAAACACTGAAGCTTTCTTT,CASNRATNTEAFF
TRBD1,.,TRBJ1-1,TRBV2,TGTGCCAGCAGTCGGACAGGCCCCACTGAAGCTTTCTTT,CASSRTGPTEAFF
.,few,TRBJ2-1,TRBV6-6,TGTGCCAGCAGTACAGGGTACCCGGCCAATGAGCAGTTCTTC,CASSTGYPANEQFF
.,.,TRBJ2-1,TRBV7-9,TGTGCCAGCAGCTTCTTTAAAAATGAGCAGTTCTTC,CASSFFKNEQFF
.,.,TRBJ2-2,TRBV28,TGTGCCAGCAGTTTTACAGGTCAGAGCTTCAAAAGGACCGGGGAGCTGTTTTTT,CASSFTGQSFKRTGELFF
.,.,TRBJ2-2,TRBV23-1,TGCGCCAGCAGCCGGGGGGCCAGGGGCACCGGGGAGCTGTTTTTT,CASSRGARGTGELFF
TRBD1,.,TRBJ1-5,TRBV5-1,TGCGCCAGCAGCGCAGGGACAGGGGACCCTTATCAGCCCCAGCATTTT,CASSAGTGDPYQPQHF
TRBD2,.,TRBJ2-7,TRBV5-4,TGTGCCAGCAGCCTCAGCGGGAGTCTCGCCGAGCAGTACTTC,CASSLSGSLAEQYF
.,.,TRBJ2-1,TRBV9,TGTGCCAGCAGCGTAGCTGGCGGTTTCGCGTCACGCTCCTACAATGAGCAGTTCTTC,CASSVAGGFASRSYNEQFF
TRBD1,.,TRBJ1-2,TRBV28,TGTGCCAGCAGGCCGACAGGGGTGTCGGGAGGCTACACCTTC,CASRPTGVSGGYTF
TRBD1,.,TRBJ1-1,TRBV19,TGTGCCAGTAGTATCAAGGGACAGGGGGCTGAAGCTTTCTTT,CASSIKGQGAEAFF
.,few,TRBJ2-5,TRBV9,TGTGCCAGCAGCGCTTCGGGAGTTGATCAAGAGACCCAGTACTTC,CASSASGVDQETQYF
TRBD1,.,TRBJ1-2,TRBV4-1,TGCGCCAGCAGCCAAGTCCTCGAGGGACAGGGTTACTATGGCTACACCTTC,CASSQVLEGQGYYGYTF
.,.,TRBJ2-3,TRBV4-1,TGCGCCAGCAGCCAATACGTCTGGCTGACTAGCACAGATACGCAGTATTTT,CASSQYVWLTSTDTQYF
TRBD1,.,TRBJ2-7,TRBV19,TGTGCCACCTCCGGGACAGGGAACTCCTACGAGCAGTACTTC,CATSGTGNSYEQYF
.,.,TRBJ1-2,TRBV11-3,TGTGCCAGCAGCTTAGCTGCCACCGGTCCTTCTGGCTACACCTTC,CASSLAATGPSGYTF
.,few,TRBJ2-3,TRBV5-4,TGTGCCAGCAGCCCATCCTGGGCACCTAGCACAGATACGCAGTATTTT,CASSPSWAPSTDTQYF
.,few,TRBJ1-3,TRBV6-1,TGTGCCAGCAGTGAAAGGCCAGGCACACTCTCTGGAAACACCATATATTTT,CASSERPGTLSGNTIYF
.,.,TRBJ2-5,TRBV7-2,TGTGCCAGCAGCTTAGAATACTTTTTGGCGGTTGGAGAGACCCAGTACTTC,CASSLEYFLAVGETQYF
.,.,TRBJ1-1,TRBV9,TGTGCCAGCAGCGTGGGGGGTCGCAATGAAGCTTTCTTT,CASSVGGRNEAFF
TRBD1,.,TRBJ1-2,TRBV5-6,TGTGCCAGTCAGACCGGGACAGTCGGCTACACCTTC,CASQTGTVGYTF
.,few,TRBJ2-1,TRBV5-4,TGTGCCAGCAGCTTGGGGCAGGGTTTAGTCTATGAGCAGTTCTTC,CASSLGQGLVYEQFF
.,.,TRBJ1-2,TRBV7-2,TGTGCCAGCAGCTTATACCTTGGGGCAAAAGTCTATGGCTACACCTTC,CASSLYLGAKVYGYTF
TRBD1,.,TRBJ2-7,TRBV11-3,TGTGCCAGCAGCTTAAGGGACAGCCCGACCTACGAGCAGTACTTC,CASSLRDSPTYEQYF
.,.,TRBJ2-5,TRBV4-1,TGCGCCAGCAGCCGCACAGGGTGGGAGACCCAGTACTTC,CASSRTGWETQYF
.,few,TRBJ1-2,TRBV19,TGTGCCAGCAGTCCCGGGTTCTATGGCTACACCTTC,CASSPGFYGYTF
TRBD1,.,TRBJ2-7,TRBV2,TGTGCCAGCAGGGGACAGGGGGCGGACGAGCAGTACTTC,CASRGQGADEQYF
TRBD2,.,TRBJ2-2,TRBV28,TGTGCCAGCAGTTTAGGGGGACTAGCGGGATTCGGCACCGGGGAGCTGTTTTTT,CASSLGGLAGFGTGELFF
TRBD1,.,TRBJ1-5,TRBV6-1,TGTGCCAGCAGTGAAGCCACAGGGGTGGGTCAGCCCCAGCATTTT,CASSEATGVGQPQHF
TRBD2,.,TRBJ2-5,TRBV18,TGTGCCAGCTCATCGACTAGCGGGAGGTCCCAAGAGACCCAGTACTTC,CASSSTSGRSQETQYF
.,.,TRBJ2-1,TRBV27,TGTGCCAGCAACCCAAGCTACCTTGAACTGATGGTGCAGTTCTTC,CASNPSYLELMVQFF
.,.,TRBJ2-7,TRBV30,TGTGCCGCGGGACGGGCCTACGAGCAGTACTTC,CAAGRAYEQYF
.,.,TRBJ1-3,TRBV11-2,TGTGCCAGCAGCCAGTATCCCTCTGGAAACACCATATATTTT,CASSQYPSGNTIYF
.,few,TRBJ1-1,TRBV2,TGTGCCAGCAACTGGACACCGAACACTGAAGCTTTCTTT,CASNWTPNTEAFF
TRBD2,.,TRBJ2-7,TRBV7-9,TGTGCCAGCAGCTTAGGAACGGGGGGGCGTAGCTCCTACGAGCAGTACTTC,CASSLGTGGRSSYEQYF
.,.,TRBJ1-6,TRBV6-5,TGTGCCAGCAGTTACGCCGACAGGAGGAATTCACCCCTCCACTTT,CASSYADRRNSPLHF
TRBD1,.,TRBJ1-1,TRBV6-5,TGTGCCAGCAGTGAACAGGGGTGGGTCACTGAAGCTTTCTTT,CASSEQGWVTEAFF
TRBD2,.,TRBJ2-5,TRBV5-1,TGCGCCAGCAGCACGGGGACTAGCGGGAGGTTCAGGGAGACCCAGTACTTC,CASSTGTSGRFRETQYF
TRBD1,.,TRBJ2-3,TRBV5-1,TGCGCCAGCAGCATCGGACAGGGTAGGGCAGATACGCAGTATTTT,CASSIGQGRADTQYF
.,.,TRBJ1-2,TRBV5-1,TGCGCCAGCAGCTTGAACGGGGAATATGGCTACACCTTC,CASSLNGEYGYTF
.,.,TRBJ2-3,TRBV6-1,TGTGCCAGCAGTGGTCCCAATCCTGGTACTCACCCCCGCGGTACGCAGTATTTT,CASSGPNPGTHPRGTQYF
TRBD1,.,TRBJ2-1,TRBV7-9,TGTGCCAGCAGCTTCGGACAGGGGGTATCCTACAATGAGCAGTTCTTC,CASSFGQGVSYNEQFF
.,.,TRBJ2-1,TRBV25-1,TGTGCCAGCAGTGAATCACGAGGGCTCTCCTACAATGAGCAGTTCTTC,CASSESRGLSYNEQFF
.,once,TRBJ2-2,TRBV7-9,TGTGCCAGCAGCTCCCTTCCTCGGGCCGGGGAGCTGTTTTTT,CASSSLPRAGELFF
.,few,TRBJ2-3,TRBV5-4,TGTGCCAGCCGCCTCGGGACTTTTTTTGATACGCAGTATTTT,CASRLGTFFDTQYF
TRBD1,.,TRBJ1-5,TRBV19,TGTGCCAGTAGCGTCGGACAGGTTAGCAATCAGCCCCAGCATTTT,CASSVGQVSNQPQHF
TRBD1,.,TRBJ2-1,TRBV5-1,TGCGCCAGCAGCTGGGACAGGGGGCGAGATGAGCAGTTCTTC,CASSWDRGRDEQFF
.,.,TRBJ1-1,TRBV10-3,TGTGCCATCAGTTATGCAGGGAACGCTGAAGCTTTCTTT,CAISYAGNAEAFF